This is a list of T cell receptor beta chains from one sample in a study of PD-1 blockade in classical Hodgkin lymphoma. Using immunoSEQ multiplex PCR, the repertoire was profiled, and TCRdb retains in-frame clones only, with some absent. Of about 31,000 clones listed, around 80% are singletons. Sequenced here: peripheral blood mononuclear cells (PBMCs), sampled before the fourth cycle of nivolumab. These receptors were obtained from a human donor with classical Hodgkin lymphoma. CDR3s include the opening cysteine and the closing phenylalanine or tryptophan. The order of the fields is J gene, V gene, clone size, D gene, CDR3 DNA, CDR3 protein. D genes are given only for firm matches. A clone size is listed for some rows: how often the clone was seen (once, few, many), or a class if it is expanded.

TRBJ2-3 | TRBV7-2 | few | TRBD2 | TGTGCCAGCAGCTCACCAGCGGGACTTACTCTCACAGATACGCAGTATTTT | CASSSPAGLTLTDTQYF
TRBJ2-3 | TRBV5-1 | - | TRBD2 | TGCGCCAGCAGCACAGGACTAGACACAGATACGCAGTATTTT | CASSTGLDTDTQYF
TRBJ2-3 | TRBV4-1 | - | TRBD2 | TGCGCCAGCAGCCAACTACCCTTAGCGGGGACGGCAGATACGCAGTATTTT | CASSQLPLAGTADTQYF
TRBJ1-3 | TRBV27 | - | - | TGTGCCAGCTCGCCCCAAGGTTTGCCTAACACCATATATTTT | CASSPQGLPNTIYF
TRBJ2-3 | TRBV29-1 | - | TRBD2 | TGCAGCGTACGAGGACTAGCGGGCTTAGATACGCAGTATTTT | CSVRGLAGLDTQYF
TRBJ1-4 | TRBV5-5 | - | - | TGTGCCAGCAGCTTGTCGGAAAAACTGTTTTTT | CASSLSEKLFF
TRBJ1-1 | TRBV19 | - | - | TGTGCCAGTACCTTCGACAGGATCAACACTGAAGCTTTCTTT | CASTFDRINTEAFF
TRBJ2-6 | TRBV9 | - | - | TGTGCCAGCAGCGTGAGTGGGGCCAACGTCCTGACTTTC | CASSVSGANVLTF
TRBJ1-2 | TRBV11-2 | - | TRBD1 | TGTGCCAGCAGCCAAATACCGGGACAGGGTCGTGGCTACACCTTC | CASSQIPGQGRGYTF
TRBJ2-5 | TRBV5-6 | - | - | TGTGCCAGCAGCTTGATCACAGGGCAAGAGACCCAGTACTTC | CASSLITGQETQYF
TRBJ2-3 | TRBV7-9 | few | TRBD2 | TGTGCCAGCAGCTTAGTTTTCGGGACTAGCGGATACACAGATACGCAGTATTTT | CASSLVFGTSGYTDTQYF
TRBJ2-7 | TRBV5-1 | - | - | TGCGCCAGCAGCGCGTCGGAGGGGGGCATTTACGAGCAGTACTTC | CASSASEGGIYEQYF
TRBJ2-1 | TRBV2 | - | - | TGTGCCAGCAGTGAGGAGGTTGGGGATGAGCAGTTCTTC | CASSEEVGDEQFF
TRBJ1-5 | TRBV19 | - | - | TGTGCCAGTAGTATGTGGGGGACAATCCTCCAGCATTTT | CASSMWGTILQHF
TRBJ1-1 | TRBV7-9 | - | - | TGTGCCAGCAGCTTAGCAGGGGTCGGCACTGAAGCTTTCTTT | CASSLAGVGTEAFF
TRBJ2-2 | TRBV5-1 | - | - | TGCGCCAGCCGGCCCAGCACCGGGGAGCTGTTTTTT | CASRPSTGELFF
TRBJ2-3 | TRBV15 | - | - | TGTGCCACCAGCAGAGGAGCGGGTCGGAGGGATACGCAGTATTTT | CATSRGAGRRDTQYF
TRBJ2-5 | TRBV5-1 | - | - | TGCGCCAGCAGCAGGACACTACAAGAGACCCAGTACTTC | CASSRTLQETQYF
TRBJ2-7 | TRBV11-3 | - | - | TGTGCCAGCAGCAAGACAGGAGCCTACGAGCAGTACTTC | CASSKTGAYEQYF
TRBJ1-1 | TRBV29-1 | - | - | TGCAGCGTTGAACCACTACTACTGAACACTGAAGCTTTCTTT | CSVEPLLLNTEAFF
TRBJ2-7 | TRBV30 | - | - | TGTGCCTGGAGTATCCCGCCCAGCTACGAGCAGTACTTC | CAWSIPPSYEQYF
TRBJ2-7 | TRBV19 | - | - | TGTGCCAGTAGTATAAGGCTAGACTACGAGCAGTACTTC | CASSIRLDYEQYF
TRBJ1-3 | TRBV7-2 | - | TRBD1 | TGTGCCAGCAGAACAGGGGGCTCTGGAAACACCATATATTTT | CASRTGGSGNTIYF
TRBJ2-3 | TRBV7-2 | - | TRBD2 | TGTGCCAGCACGCCAAGGCGGGAGGGCCTGGGCACAGATACGCAGTATTTT | CASTPRREGLGTDTQYF
TRBJ1-2 | TRBV7-9 | few | - | TGTGCCAGCAGCACAAGCGGGGGCGCCTTGTTAGGTGGCTACACCTTC | CASSTSGGALLGGYTF
TRBJ1-1 | TRBV7-9 | - | - | TGTGCCAGCAGCTTACCCCCGCGAGGGAGGAACACTGAAGCTTTCTTT | CASSLPPRGRNTEAFF